The sequence of this TCR beta chain was determined in a study of T cells in Graves' hyperthyroidism and ophthalmopathy. Study information: Peripheral blood was secured at the point of initial diagnosis, before any treatment.

This sample holds PBMCs from about 10 ml fresh peripheral blood. The CDR3 length is 18 residues. With 1 base clipped from V and 0 bases from J, the junction kept 10 bases outside the gene matches. CDR1 and CDR2 (germline): PRHDT, FYEKMQ (reference sequence). Amplification of TCR beta CDR3 regions was performed using RNA transcripts as template. HTBI primers were employed in a first-round RT-PCR of the TCR CDR3. TCRdb used MiXCR to reprocess the multiplex PCR reads, holding one entry per CDR3 protein. The data contain under 350,000 distinct CDR3 sequences, approximately 14% of them seen just once; the ten biggest clones take up roughly 35%.

This TCR derives from a middle-aged woman with Graves' ophthalmopathy. Material: blood. The chain is built from TRBV13 and TRBJ1-2; 8 bases line up with TRBD1. The CDR3, as DNA: TGTGCCAGCAGCTTAGAGGGCGCAGGGGGCGAGTCTAACTATGGCTACACCTTC. Its translation: CASSLEGAGGESNYGYTF.